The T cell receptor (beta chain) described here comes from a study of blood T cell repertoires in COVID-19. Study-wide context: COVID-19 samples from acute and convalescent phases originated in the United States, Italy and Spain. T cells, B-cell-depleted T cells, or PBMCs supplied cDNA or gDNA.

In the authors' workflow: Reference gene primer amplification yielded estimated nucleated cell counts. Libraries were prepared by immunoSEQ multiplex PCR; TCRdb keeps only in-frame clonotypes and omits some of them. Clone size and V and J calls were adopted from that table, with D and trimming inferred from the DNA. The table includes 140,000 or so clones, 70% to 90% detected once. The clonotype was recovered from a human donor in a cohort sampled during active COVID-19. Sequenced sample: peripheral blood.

As DNA, the CDR3 is TGCGCCAGCAGCCAAGATAGGCAGGGTCGACCCTATGAGCAGTTCTTC. It is translated as CASSQDRQGRPYEQFF. This chain uses TRBV4-1 with TRBJ2-1, with D possibly being TRBD1 (5 bases). The CDR3 loop spans 16 amino acids. Per germline, CDR1 MGHRA and CDR2 YSYEKL. V was pared by 0 bases and J by 8 bases, with 17 bases between.